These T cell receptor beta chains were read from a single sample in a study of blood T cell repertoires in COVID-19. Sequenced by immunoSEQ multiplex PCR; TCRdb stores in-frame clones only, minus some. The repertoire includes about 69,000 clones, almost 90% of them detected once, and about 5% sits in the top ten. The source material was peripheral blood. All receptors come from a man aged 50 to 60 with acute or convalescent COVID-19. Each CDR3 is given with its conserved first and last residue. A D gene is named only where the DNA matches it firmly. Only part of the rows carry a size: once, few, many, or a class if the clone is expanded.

DNA: TGTGCCTGGAGTTACAGCGGAAATTACAATGAGCAGTTCTTC; CDR3: CAWSYSGNYNEQFF; size: -; V: TRBV30; D: -; J: TRBJ2-1
DNA: TGCGCCAGCAGCTTGGTAGGGCAGGGGTCTGGAAACACCATATATTTT; CDR3: CASSLVGQGSGNTIYF; size: -; V: TRBV5-1; D: -; J: TRBJ1-3
DNA: TGTGCCAGCAGCTCCTGGGGGGTAGGCGACGAGCAGTACTTC; CDR3: CASSSWGVGDEQYF; size: -; V: TRBV7-9; D: -; J: TRBJ2-7
DNA: TGTGCCAGTACCCCCAGAACTGGAAACACCATATATTTT; CDR3: CASTPRTGNTIYF; size: -; V: TRBV19; D: -; J: TRBJ1-3
DNA: TGTGCCAGCAGTTCCAGGACAGCTAACTATGGCTACACCTTC; CDR3: CASSSRTANYGYTF; size: -; V: TRBV2; D: -; J: TRBJ1-2
DNA: TGTGCCAGCAGCACAACTAGCGGACCCTACGAGCAGTACTTC; CDR3: CASSTTSGPYEQYF; size: -; V: TRBV9; D: TRBD2; J: TRBJ2-7
DNA: TGTGCCAGCTGTACGGGGACAGCCTACAATGAGCAGTTCTTC; CDR3: CASCTGTAYNEQFF; size: -; V: TRBV27; D: TRBD1; J: TRBJ2-1
DNA: TGTGCCAGCAGCTTGGCTCCAGGGCGGGGTGAAAAACTGTTTTTT; CDR3: CASSLAPGRGEKLFF; size: once; V: TRBV5-4; D: -; J: TRBJ1-4
DNA: TGTGCCAGCAGCCTCGAGGATCAGCCCCAGCATTTT; CDR3: CASSLEDQPQHF; size: -; V: TRBV12-3/TRBV12-4; D: -; J: TRBJ1-5
DNA: TGTGTCCAGACAGGGGGAGCAGATACGCAGTATTTT; CDR3: CVQTGGADTQYF; size: -; V: TRBV3-1/TRBV3-2; D: TRBD1; J: TRBJ2-3
DNA: TGTGCCAGCAGCCAAGAAGGAACAGGGGTTGAGACCCAGTACTTC; CDR3: CASSQEGTGVETQYF; size: -; V: TRBV3-1/TRBV3-2; D: TRBD1; J: TRBJ2-5
DNA: TGTGCCAGCAGCTCGGGGGACAGGTTGGTCGGGGAGCTGTTTTTT; CDR3: CASSSGDRLVGELFF; size: -; V: TRBV5-5; D: TRBD1; J: TRBJ2-2
DNA: TGTGCCAGCAGCTCCCCGACTAGCGGGAGACCAGATACGCAGTATTTT; CDR3: CASSSPTSGRPDTQYF; size: -; V: TRBV11-2; D: TRBD2; J: TRBJ2-3
DNA: TGTGCCAGCAGCCGGGACAGGGTGGACATTCAGTACTTC; CDR3: CASSRDRVDIQYF; size: -; V: TRBV7-8; D: TRBD1; J: TRBJ2-4
DNA: TGTGCCGGCGGACAGGGGGCTGATCGAAGGGACTTCCCTTATGCCGAGCAGTACTTC; CDR3: CAGGQGADRRDFPYAEQYF; size: once; V: TRBV21-1; D: -; J: TRBJ2-7
DNA: TGCGCCAGCAGCCCCGGGACAGCGAACACTGAAGCTTTCTTT; CDR3: CASSPGTANTEAFF; size: once; V: TRBV5-1; D: TRBD1; J: TRBJ1-1
DNA: TGTGCCAGCAGCTTGGACAGAAACACTGAAGCTTTCTTT; CDR3: CASSLDRNTEAFF; size: -; V: TRBV7-8; D: -; J: TRBJ1-1
DNA: TGTGCCAGCAGTGCTAGCGGTTCCGGCACAGATACGCAGTATTTT; CDR3: CASSASGSGTDTQYF; size: -; V: TRBV2; D: TRBD2; J: TRBJ2-3
DNA: TGTGCCAGCTTCAAAACGCGGGGGTCCAAAACTGAAGCTTTCTTT; CDR3: CASFKTRGSKTEAFF; size: -; V: TRBV25-1; D: -; J: TRBJ1-1
DNA: TGTGCCAGCAGTAGGGGACAGGGGGCGCGGGAGACCCAGTACTTC; CDR3: CASSRGQGARETQYF; size: -; V: TRBV2; D: TRBD1; J: TRBJ2-5
DNA: TGTGCCAGTAGTCGTGACGGGCAAGAGACCCAGTACTTC; CDR3: CASSRDGQETQYF; size: -; V: TRBV19; D: -; J: TRBJ2-5
DNA: TGCGCCAGCCGCGGCGCAGGGTTGTGGGGCGCGAACACCGGGGAGCTGTTTTTT; CDR3: CASRGAGLWGANTGELFF; size: few; V: TRBV5-1; D: -; J: TRBJ2-2
DNA: TGTGCCAGCAGCCAAGGTATTTTTGGGGCGACCTACGAGCAGTACTTC; CDR3: CASSQGIFGATYEQYF; size: -; V: TRBV4-2; D: -; J: TRBJ2-7
DNA: TGTGCCAGCAGCCAGACAGGGAACTCACCCCTCCACTTT; CDR3: CASSQTGNSPLHF; size: -; V: TRBV3-1/TRBV3-2; D: TRBD1; J: TRBJ1-6
DNA: TGTGCCAGCAGCTTAGACCCCCCCCGGAACTATGGCTACACCTTC; CDR3: CASSLDPPRNYGYTF; size: -; V: TRBV7-8; D: -; J: TRBJ1-2
DNA: TGCGCCAGCAGCCGGACAGGGTCCGGAAACACCATATATTTT; CDR3: CASSRTGSGNTIYF; size: -; V: TRBV10-1; D: TRBD1; J: TRBJ1-3